Below, 5 T cell receptor beta chains from the same sample are listed, as sequenced in a study of OX40 agonist ivuxolimab in advanced cancers. Clones were read by immunoSEQ multiplex PCR, and TCRdb kept only the in-frame ones, dropping some. Seen here are tens of thousands of clones, approximately 80% observed once, and the top ten hold approximately 22%. This specimen was CD4+ or CD8+ T cells sorted from blood, taken in a trial of the OX40 agonist ivuxolimab. The origin of the receptors is an adult with an advanced solid tumor such as melanoma, head and neck, liver or kidney cancer.

This rearrangement joins TRBV28 to TRBJ2-1; perhaps TRBD2 as D (5 bases). Germline V gives CDR1 MDHEN, CDR2 SYDVKM. Deletions cut 4 bases from V and 7 bases from J, with 20 bases between. CDR3 length: 16 amino acids. CDR3 residues: CASSSLRGKGRNEQFF. The CDR3, as DNA: TGTGCCAGCAGTTCGCTCCGGGGTAAGGGTAGGAATGAGCAGTTCTTC.

V gene TRBV7-9 combines with J gene TRBJ1-2; maybe TRBD1 (5 bases). The CDR3 length is 12 residues. Looked up from germline, CDR1 is SEHNR and CDR2 is FQNEAQ (reference sequence). Between the trimmed V and J ends, which lost 6 bases and 8 bases, there was a span of 13 bases. CDR3 protein: CASSEGLGGYTF. Written as DNA, the CDR3 is TGTGCCAGCAGTGAGGGGTTGGGCGGCTACACCTTC.

The chain uses TRBV19 and TRBJ1-1, with D possibly TRBD1 on 6 matching bases. The CDR3 loop spans 15 amino acids. The V gene lost 5 bases and the J gene lost 0 bases, with 13 bases spanning the gap. Germline CDR1 is LNHDA and CDR2 is SQIVND (reference sequence). CDR3 DNA sequence: TGTGCCAGTAGTTCCCTGACAGGTATGAACACTGAAGCTTTCTTT. The encoded protein is CASSSLTGMNTEAFF.

The genes are TRBV7-9 and TRBJ1-1, with D possibly matching TRBD1 (5 bases). The ends were cut back, 4 bases at V and 0 bases at J, with 12 bases in the middle. Germline values: CDR1 SEHNR, CDR2 FQNEAQ (reference sequence). The CDR3 runs 15 residues. DNA of the CDR3: TGTGCCAGCAGCTCCGTTAGGGGCCTGAACACTGAAGCTTTCTTT. It encodes CASSSVRGLNTEAFF.

This clone was recorded once. The chain links TRBV11-3 to TRBJ2-7; 10 bases map to TRBD1. This CDR3 region has 15 residues. CDR1 is SGHNT and CDR2 is YENEEA in the germline V gene. V gave up 3 bases and J gave up 2 bases; unmatched junction bases: 4. The CDR3 region is CASSFGQGEAYEQYF. Written as DNA, the CDR3 is TGTGCCAGCAGCTTCGGACAGGGGGAAGCCTACGAGCAGTACTTC.